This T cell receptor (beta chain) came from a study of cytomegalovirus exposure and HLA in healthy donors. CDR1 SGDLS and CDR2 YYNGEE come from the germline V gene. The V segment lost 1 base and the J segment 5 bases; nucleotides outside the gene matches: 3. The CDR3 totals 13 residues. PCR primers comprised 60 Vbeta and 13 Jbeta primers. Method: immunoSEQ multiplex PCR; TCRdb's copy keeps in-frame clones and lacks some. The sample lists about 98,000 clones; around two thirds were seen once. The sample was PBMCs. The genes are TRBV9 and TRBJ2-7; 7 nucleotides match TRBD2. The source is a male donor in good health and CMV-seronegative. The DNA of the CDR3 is TGTGCCAGCAGCGTAACTAGCGCCAACGAGCAGTACTTC. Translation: CASSVTSANEQYF. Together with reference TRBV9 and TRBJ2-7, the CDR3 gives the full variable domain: DSGVTQTPKHLITATGQRVTLRCSPRSGDLSVYWYQQSLDQGLQFLIQYYNGEERAKGNILERFSAQQFPDLHSELNLSSLELGDSALYFCASSVTSANEQYFGPGTRLTVT.